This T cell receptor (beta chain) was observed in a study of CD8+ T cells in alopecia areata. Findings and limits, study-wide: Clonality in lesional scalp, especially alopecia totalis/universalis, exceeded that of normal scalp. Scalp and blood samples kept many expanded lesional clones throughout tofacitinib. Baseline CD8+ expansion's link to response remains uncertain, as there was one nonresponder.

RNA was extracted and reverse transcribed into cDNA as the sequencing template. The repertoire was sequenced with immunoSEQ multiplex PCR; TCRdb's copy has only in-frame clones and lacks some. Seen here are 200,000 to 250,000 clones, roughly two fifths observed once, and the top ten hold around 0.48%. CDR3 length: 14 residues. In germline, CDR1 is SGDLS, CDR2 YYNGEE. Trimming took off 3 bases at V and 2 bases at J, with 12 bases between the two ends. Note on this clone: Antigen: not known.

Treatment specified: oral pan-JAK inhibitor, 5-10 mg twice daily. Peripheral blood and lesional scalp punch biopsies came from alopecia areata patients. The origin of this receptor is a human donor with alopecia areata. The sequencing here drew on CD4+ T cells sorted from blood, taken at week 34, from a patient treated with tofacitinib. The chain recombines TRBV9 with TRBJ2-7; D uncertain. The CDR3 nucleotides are TGTGCCAGCAGCGACCAGGTTGCCCCCTACGAGCAGTACTTC. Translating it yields CASSDQVAPYEQYF.